A single sample is the source of the 4 T cell receptor beta chains below, sequenced in a study of cytomegalovirus exposure and HLA in healthy donors. PCR involved 60 Vbeta and 13 Jbeta primers. Assay used: immunoSEQ multiplex PCR; TCRdb lists only in-frame clones, some missing. Here the sample spans 110,000 or so clones, 70% to 80% being singletons. Material: PBMCs. The receptor set was obtained from a middle-aged man in good health and CMV-seropositive.

This clone was counted only a few times. The chain has TRBV4-2 and TRBJ2-2; D is unclear. V lost 2 bases, J lost 2 bases, and 6 bases lay in between. The CDR3 is made up of 14 amino acids. Germline-derived CDR1 and CDR2 are LGHNA and YNFKEQ. CDR3: CASSQRSNTGELFF. The CDR3 DNA is TGTGCCAGCAGCCAAAGAAGCAACACCGGGGAGCTGTTTTTT.

CDR3 bases: TGTGCGAGCGCGAGACAGGGGGTTACGATTTGGCTCGGGGACTATGGCTACACCTTC. It is translated as CASARQGVTIWLGDYGYTF. This chain links TRBV7-8 with TRBJ1-2; 9 bases align to TRBD1. The CDR3 spans 19 residues. Germline V gene sequence: CDR1 SGHVS, CDR2 FQNEAQ. Supplemented by reference TRBV7-8 and TRBJ1-2, the full variable domain reads GAGVSQSPRYKVAKRGQDVALRCDPISGHVSLFWYQQALGQGPEFLTYFQNEAQLDKSGLPSDRFFAERPEGSVSTLKIQRTQQEDSAVYLCASARQGVTIWLGDYGYTFGSGTRLTVV.

This clone was found once. V usage is TRBV19 and J usage is TRBJ1-4; 9 positions match TRBD1. Looked up from germline, CDR1 is LNHDA and CDR2 is SQIVND (reference sequence). Unmatched junction bases numbered 9, after V lost 4 bases and J lost 9 bases. CDR3 length: 15 amino acids. CDR3 loop: CASSTSGTGWKKLFF. For the CDR3, the DNA is TGTGCCAGTAGTACGTCCGGGACAGGGTGGAAAAAACTGTTTTTT.

The chain couples TRBV9 to TRBJ1-3; D might be TRBD1 (5 bases). The CDR3 is 15 residues long. Germline V lookup: CDR1 SGDLS, CDR2 YYNGEE. The germline V and J ends were trimmed by 3 bases and 0 bases, with 10 bases remaining between them. CDR3 amino acids: CASSASTGSGNTIYF. For the CDR3, the DNA is TGTGCCAGCAGCGCCTCAACAGGCTCTGGAAACACCATATATTTT.